The sequence of this T cell receptor beta chain was determined in a study of blood T cells in healthy people across ages. This CDR3 has 16 amino acids. The V gene lost 4 bases and the J gene lost 3 bases, with 19 bases spanning the gap. The V gene's germline CDR1 is SGHVS and CDR2 FNYEAQ. A J-beta primer mix and a sample-barcoded 5' primer were used in a second PCR of roughly 7 to 12 cycles. TCRdb recomputed calls from the 5' RACE reads with MiXCR, one row per CDR3 protein. The sample holds about 800,000 distinct CDR3 sequences, roughly 25% seen once. These records were also assigned to another study, of T cells of mothers and their children.

This TCR was sampled from a boy younger than 18 in good health. Sequencing was performed on blood. The V gene is TRBV7-6, the J gene TRBJ2-7, with D perhaps TRBD2 (6 bases). For the CDR3, the DNA is TGTGCCAGCAGCTCTCGGCCGGGAGTAACCATCTACGAGCAGTACTTC. Translation gives CASSSRPGVTIYEQYF.